Reported below is one T cell receptor (beta chain). The data originate from a study of blood T cell repertoires in COVID-19. The overall study: Material from acute and convalescent COVID-19 was sourced from the United States, Italy and Spain.

Profiling relied on immunoSEQ multiplex PCR, and the TCRdb table lists in-frame clones only, not all of them. The sample yields approximately 75,000 clones, roughly 80% seen once. Recruited during active infection, patients (from Seattle) were subsequently followed longitudinally. Trimming shortened V by 4 bases and J by 2 bases, and 9 bases separated the two germline ends. CDR3 length equals 13 residues. CDR1 is DFQATT and CDR2 is SNEGSKA in the germline V gene (reference sequence). The receptor comes from a man between 45 and 60 years old with COVID-19, enrolled during active disease. The genes are TRBV20-1 and TRBJ1-3; D call uncertain. Sequencing was performed on peripheral blood. CDR3 residues: CSAIERAGNTIYF. In nucleotides, the CDR3 is TGCAGTGCTATTGAGAGGGCTGGAAACACCATATATTTT.